This T cell receptor beta chain stems from a study of blood T cell repertoires in COVID-19 (dated by TCRdb to between 2020 and 2021). Regarding the study in general: Collaborator samples came from the United States, Italy and Spain and covered acute and convalescent phases of COVID-19. The sample metadata nearly always contained a de-identified subject ID, COVID-19 status, age in years and sex. Samples were obtained from the ongoing ImmuneRACE study (first 160 participants) and from approximately 1,200 subjects provided by 6 global collaborators. The prospective study material was composed of cDNA or gDNA derived from T cells, B-cell-depleted T cells, or PBMCs. Where available, HLA class I and class II types were obtained from metadata supplied by the sample provider rather than from assay-based typing. The repertoires were released in a freely available public database meant as a resource for research on the immune response to SARS-CoV-2. Subjects who had been exposed to COVID-19, were actively infected with it, or had recovered from it provided the deeply sampled blood TCRbeta repertoires that made up the dataset.

Participants in the prospective study were enrolled through a virtual design, were aged 18 to 89 years, and lived in roughly 26 United States geographic areas. To assign participants to cohorts, the prospective study relied on clinical history that participants themselves reported in a screening survey and a study questionnaire. Recovered participants in ImmuneRACE Cohort 3 were defined by two consecutive negative NP/OP PCR tests, clearance by a healthcare professional, or resolution of symptoms. Mobile phlebotomists in the prospective study collected whole blood, serum and a nasopharyngeal or oropharyngeal swab from every participant. Prospective study participants could optionally give additional blood draws and questionnaires over a roughly 2-month period. Before DNA extraction, prospective study blood samples were shipped either frozen or at room temperature. Overall study results and their limits: The quantity of clinical and demographic metadata differed by source and by participant and was supplied without curation.

The immunoSEQ Assay, a bias-controlled multiplex PCR, was used to amplify TCRbeta CDR3 regions from genomic DNA. As for the authors' bioinformatics: Within the assay, amplification of reference gene primers was used to estimate how many nucleated cells each sample contained. To quantify the absolute abundance of each unique TCRbeta CDR3 rearrangement, sequence reads were collapsed and filtered. For each sample, productive Simpson clonality was calculated as the square root of Simpson's diversity index over productive rearrangements. TCRdb retrieved this table from immuneACCESS and kept in-frame rearrangements only. Not all clones are present; in checked studies, unresolved V genes account for under half, and no reason is known for the remainder. The V and J calls and clone size are taken from that table; D and trimming were inferred from the DNA. Present in this sample are roughly 150,000 clones, approximately 81% of which were seen just once. Of the sample, roughly 7.3% is held by the ten largest clones.

The germline V gene (reference sequence) yields LGHDT for CDR1 and YNNKEL for CDR2. The CDR3 contains 16 residues, cysteine and phenylalanine counted. Here the CDR3 DNA is all that survives: 48 bases in frame from base 1. V is cut back by 1 base and J by 7 bases, with 12 bases in the junction unmatched. A note on this clone: Its specific antigen is unknown. Base qualities are not provided; no much larger clone lies one nucleotide away.

The sequenced sample consisted of PBMCs or T cells enriched from blood (not recorded which). This receptor was obtained from a woman aged 50 to 65 who had recovered from COVID-19. The sequence joins TRBV3-1 (or the pseudogene TRBV3-2) to TRBJ1-2, and 7 bases in between align with TRBD1. The CDR3 region has the sequence CASSQAKTGHSTGYTF. The nucleotides read TGTGCCAGCAGCCAAGCCAAGACAGGGCATTCTACTGGCTACACCTTC.